Listed below are T cell receptor beta chains from one sample, sequenced in a study of blood T cell repertoires in COVID-19. Generated by immunoSEQ multiplex PCR, the TCRdb table keeps only in-frame clones and is missing some. Of fewer than 250,000 clones in the sample, 75% to 85% were seen once. Sequenced material: peripheral blood. All receptors come from a woman aged 50 to 60 with acute or convalescent COVID-19. CDR3s include the opening cysteine and the closing phenylalanine or tryptophan. Fields, in order: CDR3 protein, CDR3 DNA, CDR3 length, J gene, V gene, D gene, clone size. The D gene is left open where the match is weak. Only part of the rows carry a size: once, few, many, or a class if the clone is expanded.

cdr3_aa: CASSEEEGSSGYTF; cdr3_nt: TGCGCCAGCAGTGAGGAGGAGGGATCCTCGGGCTACACCTTC; cdr3_length: 14; j_call: TRBJ1-2; v_call: TRBV10-1; d_call: -; clone_size: few
cdr3_aa: CASRLGQLETQYF; cdr3_nt: TGTGCCAGCAGACTCGGACAGCTAGAGACCCAGTACTTC; cdr3_length: 13; j_call: TRBJ2-5; v_call: TRBV12-3/TRBV12-4; d_call: -; clone_size: -
cdr3_aa: CASSQALAATGELFF; cdr3_nt: TGCGCCAGCAGCCAAGCATTAGCAGCCACCGGGGAGCTGTTTTTT; cdr3_length: 15; j_call: TRBJ2-2; v_call: TRBV4-1; d_call: -; clone_size: -
cdr3_aa: CASSLRGPVGSYNEQFF; cdr3_nt: TGCGCCAGCAGCTTGAGAGGCCCCGTGGGCTCCTACAATGAGCAGTTCTTC; cdr3_length: 17; j_call: TRBJ2-1; v_call: TRBV5-1; d_call: -; clone_size: -
cdr3_aa: CASSALPTGGSYEQYF; cdr3_nt: TGTGCCAGCAGTGCCCTCCCGACAGGGGGTTCCTACGAGCAGTACTTC; cdr3_length: 16; j_call: TRBJ2-7; v_call: TRBV6-1; d_call: TRBD1; clone_size: once
cdr3_aa: CASSRETGSNTGELFF; cdr3_nt: TGTGCCAGCAGCCGAGAGACGGGATCTAACACCGGGGAGCTGTTTTTT; cdr3_length: 16; j_call: TRBJ2-2; v_call: TRBV2; d_call: -; clone_size: -
cdr3_aa: CASSRQDRPSYGYTF; cdr3_nt: TGTGCCAGCAGCAGGCAGGACAGGCCCTCCTATGGCTACACCTTC; cdr3_length: 15; j_call: TRBJ1-2; v_call: TRBV5-6; d_call: TRBD1; clone_size: -
cdr3_aa: CASSQGTGTGIRALHF; cdr3_nt: TGTGCCAGCAGCCAAGGGACCGGGACAGGGATAAGGGCCCTCCACTTT; cdr3_length: 16; j_call: TRBJ1-6; v_call: TRBV3-1/TRBV3-2; d_call: TRBD1; clone_size: -
cdr3_aa: CASSLKSGQGEGYTF; cdr3_nt: TGTGCCAGCAGCTTGAAATCGGGACAGGGTGAAGGCTACACCTTC; cdr3_length: 15; j_call: TRBJ1-2; v_call: TRBV7-9; d_call: TRBD1; clone_size: -
cdr3_aa: CASRLGQGGEKLFF; cdr3_nt: TGTGCCAGTAGACTCGGACAGGGTGGCGAAAAACTGTTTTTT; cdr3_length: 14; j_call: TRBJ1-4; v_call: TRBV19; d_call: TRBD1; clone_size: -
cdr3_aa: CASSAAGELFF; cdr3_nt: TGTGCCAGCAGCGCGGCCGGGGAGCTGTTTTTT; cdr3_length: 11; j_call: TRBJ2-2; v_call: TRBV9; d_call: -; clone_size: -
cdr3_aa: CASMARAGRNSPLHF; cdr3_nt: TGTGCCAGCATGGCACGGGCAGGGCGTAATTCACCCCTCCACTTT; cdr3_length: 15; j_call: TRBJ1-6; v_call: TRBV2; d_call: -; clone_size: -
cdr3_aa: CASIDGGGPSTDTQYF; cdr3_nt: TGCGCCAGCATTGATGGGGGAGGTCCTTCCACAGATACGCAGTATTTT; cdr3_length: 16; j_call: TRBJ2-3; v_call: TRBV5-1; d_call: -; clone_size: -
cdr3_aa: CASSSGTGGNTPLHF; cdr3_nt: TGTGCCAGCAGTTCCGGGACAGGGGGCAATACACCCCTCCACTTT; cdr3_length: 15; j_call: TRBJ1-6; v_call: TRBV27; d_call: TRBD1; clone_size: -
cdr3_aa: CASSSGDTQYF; cdr3_nt: TGTGCCAGCAGTTCGGGAGATACGCAGTATTTT; cdr3_length: 11; j_call: TRBJ2-3; v_call: TRBV6-2/TRBV6-3; d_call: -; clone_size: -
cdr3_aa: CASNTRAGGETGELFF; cdr3_nt: TGTGCCAGCAACACCCGTGCGGGGGGAGAGACCGGGGAGCTGTTTTTT; cdr3_length: 16; j_call: TRBJ2-2; v_call: TRBV7-9; d_call: TRBD2; clone_size: once
cdr3_aa: CSASTVETQYF; cdr3_nt: TGCAGTGCTAGTACGGTAGAGACCCAGTACTTC; cdr3_length: 11; j_call: TRBJ2-5; v_call: TRBV20-1; d_call: -; clone_size: -
cdr3_aa: CASSPPSGAYNEQFF; cdr3_nt: TGTGCCAGCAGTCCCCCTAGCGGGGCCTACAATGAGCAGTTCTTC; cdr3_length: 15; j_call: TRBJ2-1; v_call: TRBV27; d_call: TRBD2; clone_size: -
cdr3_aa: CASSSRLGEGTEAFF; cdr3_nt: TGTGCCAGCAGCTCGCGTTTGGGGGAGGGCACTGAAGCTTTCTTT; cdr3_length: 15; j_call: TRBJ1-1; v_call: TRBV7-2; d_call: -; clone_size: -
cdr3_aa: CATRTAFSTDTQYF; cdr3_nt: TGTGCCACCAGGACAGCTTTCAGCACAGATACGCAGTATTTT; cdr3_length: 14; j_call: TRBJ2-3; v_call: TRBV19; d_call: -; clone_size: -
cdr3_aa: CASSLSGGLGTEAFF; cdr3_nt: TGTGCCAGCAGCTTATCTGGGGGGTTGGGCACTGAAGCTTTCTTT; cdr3_length: 15; j_call: TRBJ1-1; v_call: TRBV7-9; d_call: -; clone_size: -
cdr3_aa: CASSVTSEGSEQYF; cdr3_nt: TGTGCCAGCAGCGTAACTAGCGAGGGCTCCGAGCAGTACTTC; cdr3_length: 14; j_call: TRBJ2-7; v_call: TRBV9; d_call: TRBD2; clone_size: -
cdr3_aa: CASTTAKGMGNYGYTF; cdr3_nt: TGTGCCAGCACTACGGCGAAGGGGATGGGCAACTATGGCTACACCTTC; cdr3_length: 16; j_call: TRBJ1-2; v_call: TRBV5-4; d_call: -; clone_size: once
cdr3_aa: CASSYEEEETQYF; cdr3_nt: TGTGCCAGCAGTTACGAGGAAGAAGAGACCCAGTACTTC; cdr3_length: 13; j_call: TRBJ2-5; v_call: TRBV6-2/TRBV6-3; d_call: -; clone_size: -
cdr3_aa: CASGDRGSYGYTF; cdr3_nt: TGTGCCAGCGGGGACAGGGGTTCGTATGGCTACACCTTC; cdr3_length: 13; j_call: TRBJ1-2; v_call: TRBV7-9; d_call: TRBD1; clone_size: -
cdr3_aa: CSVGMSYDEQFF; cdr3_nt: TGCAGCGTTGGTATGTCCTACGATGAGCAGTTCTTC; cdr3_length: 12; j_call: TRBJ2-1; v_call: TRBV29-1; d_call: -; clone_size: -
cdr3_aa: CASDTGVGEKLFF; cdr3_nt: TGCGCCAGCGATACAGGGGTAGGTGAAAAACTGTTTTTT; cdr3_length: 13; j_call: TRBJ1-4; v_call: TRBV23-1; d_call: TRBD1; clone_size: once
cdr3_aa: CASSRTGNGYTF; cdr3_nt: TGTGCCAGCAGTAGGACAGGGAATGGCTACACCTTC; cdr3_length: 12; j_call: TRBJ1-2; v_call: TRBV2; d_call: TRBD1; clone_size: -
cdr3_aa: CASWAAEANTGELFF; cdr3_nt: TGTGCCAGCTGGGCAGCGGAGGCGAACACCGGGGAGCTGTTTTTT; cdr3_length: 15; j_call: TRBJ2-2; v_call: TRBV28; d_call: -; clone_size: -